This T cell receptor (beta chain) derives from a study of T cell changes during pregnancy in multiple sclerosis. Germline V gene sequence: CDR1 SGHRS, CDR2 YFSETQ. The CDR3 runs 18 residues. After removal of 4 bases from V and 1 base from J, the junction contained 7 bases not matched to a gene. This clone is a singleton in its sample. Libraries were prepared by immunoSEQ multiplex PCR; TCRdb keeps only in-frame clonotypes and omits some of them. The data contain some 97,000 clones, just over 90% of them seen just once; the ten biggest clones take up around 1.2%. This TCR came from a female donor with multiple sclerosis, enrolled in a pregnancy study. The chain employs TRBV5-1 and TRBJ2-6, with 11 bases lining up with TRBD1. Sequenced material: peripheral blood, taken in the second trimester of pregnancy. The CDR3 region is CASSIGQGARSGANVLTF. CDR3 coding DNA: TGCGCCAGCAGCATAGGACAGGGGGCGCGTTCTGGGGCCAACGTCCTGACTTTC.